This TCR beta chain was identified in a study of shared clonotypes between healthy human individuals. Study summary: Sampling drew on donors who were a couple of women and a few men aged 18 to 49.

CD45RO negativity and positive selection for CCR7 defined naive CD8 cells, a population that excluded terminally differentiated effector memory CD45RA+ cells. CDR1 SGHVS and CDR2 FNYEAQ come from the germline V gene. The CDR3 consists of 18 residues. J was trimmed by 0 bases and V by 6 bases; bases with no gene match: 14. Clones were sequenced by immunoSEQ multiplex PCR, and TCRdb holds only the in-frame ones, with some missing. The repertoire consists of about 680,000 clones, with 90% to 95% occurring once and the leading ten covering approximately 22%. This TCR was sampled from a man aged 30 to 45 in good health. Sequencing input: naive CD8+ T cells sorted from blood. V gene TRBV7-6 combines with J gene TRBJ1-3; 7 bases agree with TRBD1. The CDR3 spells CASRQTRGTRSSGNTIYF. The CDR3 nucleotides read TGTGCCAGCAGACAGACCAGGGGGACGCGAAGCTCTGGAAACACCATATATTTT.